These 5 T cell receptor beta chains originate from one sample sequenced in a study of cytomegalovirus exposure and HLA in healthy donors. A multiplex PCR was run with 60 Vbeta primers and 13 Jbeta primers. The assay was immunoSEQ multiplex PCR, and TCRdb's table has in-frame clones only and misses some. The sample lists about 160,000 clones, under 75% seen once, with about 7% in the top ten. Specimen: PBMCs. All receptors come from a man aged 40-50 years in good health and CMV-seropositive.

This clone was found once. The CDR3 DNA is TGTGCCAGCAGTTTAAGTCAGGCGACCTACGAGCAGTACTTC. This translates into CASSLSQATYEQYF. The chain employs TRBV28 and TRBJ2-5; D is uncertain. The DNA end is more similar to TRBJ2-7, so the J call may be wrong. CDR3 length equals 14 residues. From germline, CDR1 is MDHEN and CDR2 SYDVKM.

This sequence joins TRBV18 and TRBJ2-2; TRBD2 matches at 7 bases. The CDR3 is 14 residues long. Germline trimming cut 3 bases from V and 4 bases from J; bases unmatched to any gene: 2. Germline V gene sequence: CDR1 KGHSH, CDR2 LQKENI. The CDR3 nucleotides are TGTGCCAGCTCACCGGGGGGGAGCACCGGGGAGCTGTTTTTT. Its translation is CASSPGGSTGELFF.

The chain recombines TRBV5-4 with TRBJ2-5; 9 nucleotides match TRBD2. The CDR3 runs 14 residues. The germline gives CDR1 SGHNT, CDR2 YYREEE (reference sequence). The junction had 2 bases not matched to a gene; V was cut back by 0 bases and J by 5 bases. The CDR3 DNA reads TGTGCCAGCAGCTTGGGAGGACTAGCGGAGACCCAGTACTTC. The encoded protein is CASSLGGLAETQYF.

V is TRBV10-3 and J is TRBJ2-5; 9 bases map to TRBD1. The DNA end favors TRBJ2-7, so the J call may be wrong. CDR3 length: 14 residues. Per the germline V gene, CDR1 is ENHRY and CDR2 is SYGVKD. This CDR3 reads CAISGTGSTYEQYF. CDR3 DNA: TGTGCCATCTCCGGGACAGGGTCCACCTACGAGCAGTACTTC.

In this sample, this clone turned up a few times. The gene calls are TRBV7-2 and TRBJ1-2, with 9 bases lining up with TRBD1. The V gene's germline CDR1 is SGHTA and CDR2 FQGNSA. The CDR3 spans 16 residues. Trimming cost V 1 base and J 4 bases; bases outside gene matches: 7. The CDR3 spells CASSLVGGQGSYGYTF. Here the CDR3 DNA reads TGTGCCAGCAGCTTAGTTGGTGGACAGGGGAGCTATGGCTACACCTTC. The full variable domain, in which reference TRBV7-2 and TRBJ1-2 provide the parts outside the CDR3, is GAGVSQSPSNKVTEKGKDVELRCDPISGHTALYWYRQSLGQGLEFLIYFQGNSAPDKSGLPSDRFSAERTGGSVSTLTIQRTQQEDSAVYLCASSLVGGQGSYGYTFGSGTRLTVV.